This T cell receptor (beta chain) was identified during a study of T cell responses to AZD1222 COVID-19 vaccine. It was second doses at about 4 or about 12 weeks that were pooled. The study, taken as a whole, reports: Spike-wide vaccine-associated CD4 TCRs dominated at 160-218 and 743-854. A reported finding is that nearly half of spike-specific TCRs target unmutated variant regions. A mostly white British donor set with more females was recruited, and clonal diversity was possibly underestimated.

The CDR3 totals 13 residues. Trimming left V 0 bases short and J 6 bases short, with 4 bases between. From germline, CDR1 is SGHRS and CDR2 YFSETQ. Assay: immunoSEQ multiplex PCR; the TCRdb copy retains only in-frame clones and omits some. The sample has some 180,000 clones, 92% seen once. A note on this clone: Its matching antigen is unknown.

The rearrangement uses TRBV5-1 and TRBJ1-6, with unresolved D. This TCR came from an adult who received the AZD1222 COVID-19 vaccine. This specimen was peripheral blood, taken 28 days after the second AZD1222 dose. The CDR3 sequence: CASSLAVNSPLHF. The CDR3, as DNA: TGCGCCAGCAGCTTGGCTGTTAATTCACCCCTCCACTTT.